This TCR beta chain was found in a study of blood T cells in healthy people across ages. Whole-study findings and limits: Naive T cell percentage showed a strong correlation with TCR beta diversity.

This clonotype was recorded a few times. Its antigen is unknown. V was trimmed by 1 base and J by 5 bases, leaving 13 bases between them. This CDR3 is 15 amino acids long. In germline, CDR1 is LGHNA, CDR2 YNFKEQ. Healthy individuals of Caucasian origin from Russia, aged 6 to 90, served as donors. The authors ran a second PCR of about 6 to 12 cycles using a sample-barcoded 5' primer and a J-beta primer mix. Through a template-switch adaptor with 12 random nucleotides, each cDNA molecule received a tag. A minimum of 2.5 million CDR3-containing paired-end reads was obtained for each sample. TCRdb called the 5' RACE reads again in MiXCR, with one record for every CDR3 protein. The sample lists over 600,000 distinct CDR3 sequences; 46% were seen once.

The clonotype was recovered from a man of 80 years or more in good health. The sequenced material came from blood. The chain links TRBV4-2 to TRBJ2-3; D is ambiguous. The CDR3 is CASSQGSGLRDTQYF. For the CDR3, the DNA is TGTGCCAGCAGCCAAGGGTCCGGGTTGAGAGATACGCAGTATTTT.